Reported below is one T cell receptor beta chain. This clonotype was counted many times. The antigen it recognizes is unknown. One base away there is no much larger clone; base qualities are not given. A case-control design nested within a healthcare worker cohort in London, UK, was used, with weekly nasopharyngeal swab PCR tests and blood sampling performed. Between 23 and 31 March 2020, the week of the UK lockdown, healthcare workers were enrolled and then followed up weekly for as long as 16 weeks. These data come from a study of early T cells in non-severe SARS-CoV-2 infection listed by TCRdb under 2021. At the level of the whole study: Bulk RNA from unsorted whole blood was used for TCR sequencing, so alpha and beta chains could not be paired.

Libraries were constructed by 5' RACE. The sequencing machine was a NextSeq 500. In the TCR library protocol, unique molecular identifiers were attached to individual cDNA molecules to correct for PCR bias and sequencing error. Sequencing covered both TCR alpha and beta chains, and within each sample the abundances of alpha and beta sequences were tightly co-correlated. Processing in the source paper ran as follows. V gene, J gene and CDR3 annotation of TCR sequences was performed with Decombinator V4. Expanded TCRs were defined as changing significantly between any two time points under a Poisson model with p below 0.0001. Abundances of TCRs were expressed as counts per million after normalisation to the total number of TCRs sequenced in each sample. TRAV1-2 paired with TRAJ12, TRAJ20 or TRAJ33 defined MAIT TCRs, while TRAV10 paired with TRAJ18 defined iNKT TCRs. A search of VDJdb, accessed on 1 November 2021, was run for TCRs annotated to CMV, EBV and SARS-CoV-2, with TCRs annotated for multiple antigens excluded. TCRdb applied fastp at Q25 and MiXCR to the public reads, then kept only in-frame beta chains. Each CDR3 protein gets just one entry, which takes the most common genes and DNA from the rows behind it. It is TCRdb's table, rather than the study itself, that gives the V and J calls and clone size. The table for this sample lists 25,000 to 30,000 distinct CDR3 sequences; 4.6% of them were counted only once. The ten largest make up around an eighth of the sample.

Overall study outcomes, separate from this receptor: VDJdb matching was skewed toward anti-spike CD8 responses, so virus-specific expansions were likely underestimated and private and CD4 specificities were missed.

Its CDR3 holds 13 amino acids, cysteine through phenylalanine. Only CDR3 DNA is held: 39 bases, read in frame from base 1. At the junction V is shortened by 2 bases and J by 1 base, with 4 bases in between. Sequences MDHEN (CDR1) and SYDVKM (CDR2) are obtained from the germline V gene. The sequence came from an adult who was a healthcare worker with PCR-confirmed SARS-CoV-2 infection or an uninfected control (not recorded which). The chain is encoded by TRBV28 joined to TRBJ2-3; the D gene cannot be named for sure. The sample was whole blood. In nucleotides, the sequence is TGTGCCAGCAGTTTAGTCGGCACAGATACGCAGTATTTT. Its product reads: CASSLVGTDTQYF.